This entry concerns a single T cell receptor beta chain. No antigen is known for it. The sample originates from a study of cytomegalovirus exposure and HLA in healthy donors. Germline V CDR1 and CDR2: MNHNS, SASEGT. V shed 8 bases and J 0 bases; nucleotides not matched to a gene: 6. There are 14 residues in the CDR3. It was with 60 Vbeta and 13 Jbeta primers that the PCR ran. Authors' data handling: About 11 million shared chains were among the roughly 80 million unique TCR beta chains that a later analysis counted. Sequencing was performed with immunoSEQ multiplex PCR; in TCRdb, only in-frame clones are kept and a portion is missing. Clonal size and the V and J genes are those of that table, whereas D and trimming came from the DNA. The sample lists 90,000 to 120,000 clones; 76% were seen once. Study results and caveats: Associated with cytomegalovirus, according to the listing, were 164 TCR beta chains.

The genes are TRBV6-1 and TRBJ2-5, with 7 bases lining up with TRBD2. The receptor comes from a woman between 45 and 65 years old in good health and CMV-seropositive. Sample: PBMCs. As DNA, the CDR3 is TGTGCCAGCCGCCCCGGGGGGAACCAAGAGACCCAGTACTTC. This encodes CASRPGGNQETQYF.